The clone carrying this TCR beta chain was detected ten times or more. Antigen unknown. Read data end 3 residues before the CDR3 end; the end is taken from the germline J gene. Method: immunoSEQ multiplex PCR; TCRdb's copy keeps in-frame clones and lacks some. The sample includes roughly 51,000 clones, none of them occurring once. The sample belongs to a study of T cell clonality in common variable immunodeficiency. The study, taken as a whole, reports: Fewer deletions and N-nucleotide insertions were reportedly seen in common variable immunodeficiency TCR beta sequences.

V lost 6 bases and J 1 base, leaving 12 bases between the germline ends. Germline V gives CDR1 MDHEN, CDR2 SYDVKM. The CDR3 length is 14 residues. The TCR sequence derives from a person aged 18 to 75 in good health. Specimen: peripheral blood mononuclear cells. V gene TRBV28 combines with J gene TRBJ1-1, with D tentatively TRBD1 (5 bases). The CDR3 DNA, read in part, is TGTGCCAGCAGCCTAGGGAGGGGGAACACTGAA. Translated, it gives CASSLGRGNTE. The full CDR3 is CASSLGRGNTEAFF.